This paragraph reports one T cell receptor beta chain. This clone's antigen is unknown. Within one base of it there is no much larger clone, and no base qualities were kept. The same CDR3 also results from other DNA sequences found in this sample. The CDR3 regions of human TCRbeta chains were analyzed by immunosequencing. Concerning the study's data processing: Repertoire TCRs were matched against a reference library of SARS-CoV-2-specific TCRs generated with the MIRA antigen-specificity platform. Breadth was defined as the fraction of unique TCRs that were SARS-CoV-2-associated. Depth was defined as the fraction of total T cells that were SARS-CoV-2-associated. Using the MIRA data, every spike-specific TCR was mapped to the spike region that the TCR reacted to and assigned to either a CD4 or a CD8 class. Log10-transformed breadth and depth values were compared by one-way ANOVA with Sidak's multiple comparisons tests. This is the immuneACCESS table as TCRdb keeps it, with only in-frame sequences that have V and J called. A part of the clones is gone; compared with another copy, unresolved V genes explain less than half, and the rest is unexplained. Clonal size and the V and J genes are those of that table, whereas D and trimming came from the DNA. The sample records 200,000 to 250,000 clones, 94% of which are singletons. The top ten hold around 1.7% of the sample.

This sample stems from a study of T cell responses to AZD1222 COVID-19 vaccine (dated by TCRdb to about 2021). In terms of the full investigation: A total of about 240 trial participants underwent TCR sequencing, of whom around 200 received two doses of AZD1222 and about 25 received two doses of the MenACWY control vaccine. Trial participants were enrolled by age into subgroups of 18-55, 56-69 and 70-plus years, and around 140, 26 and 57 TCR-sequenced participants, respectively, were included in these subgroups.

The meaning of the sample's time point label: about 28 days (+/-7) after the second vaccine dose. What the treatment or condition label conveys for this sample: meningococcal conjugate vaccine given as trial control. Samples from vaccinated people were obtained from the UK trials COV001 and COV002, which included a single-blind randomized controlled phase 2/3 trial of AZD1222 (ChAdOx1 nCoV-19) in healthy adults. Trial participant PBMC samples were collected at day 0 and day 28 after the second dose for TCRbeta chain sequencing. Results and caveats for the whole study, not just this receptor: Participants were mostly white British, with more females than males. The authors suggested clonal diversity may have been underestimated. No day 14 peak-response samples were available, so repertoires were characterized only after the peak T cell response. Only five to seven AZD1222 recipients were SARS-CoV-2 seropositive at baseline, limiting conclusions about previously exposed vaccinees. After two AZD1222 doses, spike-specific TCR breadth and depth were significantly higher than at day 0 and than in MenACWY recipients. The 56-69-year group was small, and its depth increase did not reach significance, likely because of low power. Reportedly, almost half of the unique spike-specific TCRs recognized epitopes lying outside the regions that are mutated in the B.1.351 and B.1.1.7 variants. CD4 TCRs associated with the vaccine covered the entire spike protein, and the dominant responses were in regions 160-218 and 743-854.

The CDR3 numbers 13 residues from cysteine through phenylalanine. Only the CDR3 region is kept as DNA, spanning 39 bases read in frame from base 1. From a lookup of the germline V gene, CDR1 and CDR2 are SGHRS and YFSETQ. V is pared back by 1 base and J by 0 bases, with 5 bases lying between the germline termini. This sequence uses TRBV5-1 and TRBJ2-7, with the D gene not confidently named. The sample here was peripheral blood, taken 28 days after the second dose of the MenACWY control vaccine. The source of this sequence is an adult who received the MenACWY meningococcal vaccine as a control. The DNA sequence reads TGCGCCAGCAGCTTGTCCAGCTCCTACGAGCAGTACTTC. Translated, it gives CASSLSSSYEQYF.